This note documents a single TCR beta chain sequence. Antigen unknown. The PCR used 60 Vbeta and 13 Jbeta primers. Only in-frame clones appear in the TCRdb table, and some are missing; sequencing was by immunoSEQ multiplex PCR. The sample consists of around 190,000 clones, approximately 79% of them appearing once. The V gene end was trimmed by 2 bases and the J gene end by 6 bases; junction bases not matched to a gene: 9. Looked up from germline, CDR1 is MNHEY and CDR2 is SVGAGI. CDR3 length: 15 amino acids. This specimen belongs to a study of cytomegalovirus exposure and HLA in healthy donors. General study points: The authors later found most CMV-associated TCR beta chains appeared HLA-restricted.

This sequence joins TRBV6-5 and TRBJ1-2; 7 bases map to TRBD1. This receptor was identified in a woman aged 40 to 50 in good health and CMV-seronegative. What was sequenced was PBMCs. DNA of the CDR3: TGTGCCAGCAGTTACGGACCCGCAGGGGGAGATGGCTACACCTTC. Its translation: CASSYGPAGGDGYTF.